This is a list of T cell receptor beta chains from one sample in a study of blood T cell repertoires in COVID-19. Generated by immunoSEQ multiplex PCR, the TCRdb table keeps only in-frame clones and is missing some. The sample yields tens of thousands of clones, roughly 84% seen once. The source material was peripheral blood. Receptor source: a woman in her 70s with acute or convalescent COVID-19. The CDR3 runs from the conserved cysteine through the conserved F or W. Each record gives: clone size, J gene, V gene, CDR3 length, D gene, CDR3 protein, CDR3 DNA. D genes are given only for firm matches. For some rows the clone size is stated as once, few or many, or as a class when expanded; others skip it.

>.|TRBJ1-1|TRBV6-5|14|.
CASRLRGWNTEAFF
TGTGCCAGCAGGCTCAGGGGTTGGAACACTGAAGCTTTCTTT
>once|TRBJ2-2|TRBV10-3|15|.
CAIMEGLGNTGELFF
TGTGCCATCATGGAGGGGCTGGGGAACACCGGGGAGCTGTTTTTT
>.|TRBJ2-3|TRBV15|14|.
CATSRDRSADTQYF
TGTGCCACCAGCAGAGATCGCTCGGCAGATACGCAGTATTTT
>few|TRBJ1-2|TRBV19|16|TRBD1
CASSILAGTGTYGYTF
TGTGCCAGTAGTATATTGGCCGGGACAGGGACTTATGGCTACACCTTC
>.|TRBJ1-5|TRBV6-4|14|.
CASSDEGSNQPQHF
TGTGCCAGCAGTGACGAGGGTAGCAATCAGCCCCAGCATTTT
>.|TRBJ2-3|TRBV29-1|14|TRBD2
CSASFGGGADTQYF
TGCAGCGCTAGCTTTGGCGGGGGGGCAGATACGCAGTATTTT
>.|TRBJ2-3|TRBV7-9|14|.
CASSSILRTDTQYF
TGTGCCAGCAGCTCGATCCTAAGAACAGATACGCAGTATTTT
>.|TRBJ2-5|TRBV7-2|13|TRBD2
CASNLAGAETQYF
TGTGCCAGCAACTTAGCGGGAGCGGAGACCCAGTACTTC
>.|TRBJ1-1|TRBV19|16|TRBD1
CASSTRRQGGDTEAFF
TGTGCCAGTAGTACCCGACGACAGGGGGGGGACACTGAAGCTTTCTTT
>.|TRBJ1-1|TRBV5-4|15|.
CASSSRAQGTTEAFF
TGTGCCAGCAGCTCACGGGCCCAGGGGACCACTGAAGCTTTCTTT
>.|TRBJ1-4|TRBV28|13|.
CASSYLGLVKLFF
TGTGCCAGCAGTTATCTTGGGCTCGTAAAACTGTTTTTT
>.|TRBJ1-6|TRBV6-1|15|TRBD1
CASSELEGAHSPLHF
TGTGCCAGCAGTGAACTCGAGGGGGCACATTCACCCCTCCACTTT
>.|TRBJ2-2|TRBV9|15|.
CASSVVKRNTGELFF
TGTGCCAGCAGCGTAGTAAAGAGAAACACCGGGGAGCTGTTTTTT
>.|TRBJ2-1|TRBV19|13|.
CASSIPVPNEQFF
TGTGCCAGTAGTATACCAGTTCCCAATGAGCAGTTCTTC
>.|TRBJ2-1|TRBV9|16|TRBD2
CASSVGSGGAVNEQFF
TGTGCCAGCAGCGTAGGAAGCGGGGGGGCAGTGAATGAGCAGTTCTTC
>.|TRBJ2-5|TRBV7-2|15|.
CASSNPSGLQETQYF
TGTGCCAGCAGCAATCCCTCAGGGCTCCAAGAGACCCAGTACTTC
>once|TRBJ2-3|TRBV19|18|TRBD2
CASTLLGLAGGPLDTQYF
TGTGCCAGTACCCTGCTGGGACTAGCGGGGGGGCCTTTAGATACGCAGTATTTT
>.|TRBJ1-5|TRBV19|15|TRBD1
CASSISGGQYQPQHF
TGTGCCAGTAGTATAAGTGGGGGACAGTATCAGCCCCAGCATTTT
>.|TRBJ1-2|TRBV7-6|13|TRBD1
CASSPGQNYGYTF
TGTGCCAGCAGCCCGGGACAGAACTATGGCTACACCTTC
>many|TRBJ1-2|TRBV29-1|13|TRBD1
CSVDSGTGGDYTF
TGCAGCGTTGACTCCGGGACAGGGGGAGACTACACCTTC
>.|TRBJ2-6|TRBV3-1/TRBV3-2|17|.
CASSLGIAASGANVLTF
TGTGCCAGCAGCCTCGGGATAGCGGCTTCTGGGGCCAACGTCCTGACTTTC
>.|TRBJ2-3|TRBV6-2/TRBV6-3|16|.
CASSNPASESTDTQYF
TGTGCCAGCAGCAACCCAGCGTCAGAGAGCACAGATACGCAGTATTTT
>.|TRBJ2-2|TRBV1|18|.
CTSSQDLTSGGRTGELFF
TGCACCAGCAGCCAAGATTTAACTAGCGGGGGAAGGACCGGGGAGCTGTTTTTT
>.|TRBJ2-5|TRBV2|12|TRBD2
CASLAAQETQYF
TGTGCCAGTCTAGCGGCCCAAGAGACCCAGTACTTC
>.|TRBJ2-3|TRBV3-1/TRBV3-2|16|.
CASSQEWAGATDTQYF
TGTGCCAGCAGCCAAGAATGGGCGGGGGCCACAGATACGCAGTATTTT
>.|TRBJ2-2|TRBV20-1|11|.
CSAAGTGELFF
TGCAGTGCGGCGGGCACCGGGGAGCTGTTTTTT
>.|TRBJ1-5|TRBV19|14|TRBD1
CASSSQGPQQPQHF
TGTGCCAGTAGTTCACAGGGGCCCCAACAGCCCCAGCATTTT
>.|TRBJ1-5|TRBV5-6|17|.
CASSLMVGGGGNQPQHF
TGTGCCAGCAGCTTGATGGTGGGGGGAGGCGGCAATCAGCCCCAGCATTTT
>.|TRBJ2-5|TRBV9|14|.
CASSVALAEETQYF
TGTGCCAGCAGCGTAGCTCTAGCAGAAGAGACCCAGTACTTC
>.|TRBJ1-4|TRBV28|12|.
CASSLGAKKLFF
TGTGCCAGCAGTTTAGGGGCCAAAAAACTGTTTTTT
>few|TRBJ2-5|TRBV4-2|16|.
CASSQDGGRRSETQYF
TGTGCCAGCAGCCAAGATGGTGGTCGGAGGTCGGAGACCCAGTACTTC
>.|TRBJ1-2|TRBV12-3/TRBV12-4|13|.
CASSTTDTYGYTF
TGTGCCAGCAGCACGACAGATACTTATGGCTACACCTTC
>.|TRBJ2-3|TRBV5-1|16|TRBD2
CASSQTTGGRTDTQYF
TGCGCCAGCAGCCAGACGACGGGGGGGCGCACAGATACGCAGTATTTT
>.|TRBJ2-1|TRBV7-2|17|TRBD2
CASSFRVGGGAYNEQFF
TGTGCCAGCAGCTTTAGGGTGGGCGGGGGTGCCTACAATGAGCAGTTCTTC
>.|TRBJ1-4|TRBV5-1|17|.
CASRATPNTGPNEKLFF
TGCGCCAGCCGGGCTACCCCAAATACAGGTCCAAATGAAAAACTGTTTTTT
>few|TRBJ1-3|TRBV4-1|13|.
CASSAGPGNTIYF
TGCGCCAGCAGCGCAGGGCCGGGAAACACCATATATTTT
>.|TRBJ1-5|TRBV19|13|.
CASSTKSSGPQHF
TGTGCCAGTAGTACCAAGAGTTCTGGGCCCCAGCATTTT
>few|TRBJ1-1|TRBV25-1|11|.
CASTLRTEAFF
TGTGCCAGCACCCTGAGGACTGAAGCTTTCTTT
>.|TRBJ2-1|TRBV3-1/TRBV3-2|13|.
CASSQDMRSSQFF
TGTGCCAGCAGCCAAGATATGAGGTCAAGTCAGTTCTTC
>.|TRBJ2-2|TRBV4-3|18|.
CASSQGLTGHSNTGELFF
TGCGCCAGCAGCCAAGGGCTCACAGGCCACTCGAACACCGGGGAGCTGTTTTTT
>.|TRBJ1-5|TRBV10-3|15|TRBD1
CAISDSGTGNQPQHF
TGTGCCATCAGTGACTCCGGGACAGGCAATCAGCCCCAGCATTTT
>.|TRBJ2-5|TRBV7-6|16|.
CASSRNRRDFGETQYF
TGTGCCAGCAGCCGGAATAGGCGGGACTTTGGAGAGACCCAGTACTTC
>.|TRBJ1-1|TRBV4-3|14|.
CASSRAVEITEAFF
TGCGCCAGCAGCAGAGCCGTAGAGATCACTGAAGCTTTCTTT
>.|TRBJ2-3|TRBV15|14|.
CATSRDPGADTQYF
TGTGCCACCAGCAGAGATCCGGGGGCAGATACGCAGTATTTT
>.|TRBJ2-1|TRBV4-1|14|TRBD1
CASSRGQGYNEQFF
TGCGCCAGCAGCCGCGGACAGGGCTACAATGAGCAGTTCTTC
>.|TRBJ1-1|TRBV27|13|.
CASSPRVYTEAFF
TGTGCCAGCAGTCCCAGGGTATACACTGAAGCTTTCTTT
>few|TRBJ1-1|TRBV6-2/TRBV6-3|17|.
CASSPPVNLGQRTEAFF
TGTGCCAGCAGCCCTCCCGTGAATCTGGGGCAACGCACTGAAGCTTTCTTT
>.|TRBJ2-1|TRBV10-1|15|TRBD2
CASSLSGGPYNEQFF
TGCGCCAGCAGCCTAAGCGGGGGGCCATACAATGAGCAGTTCTTC
>.|TRBJ1-1|TRBV19|15|.
CASSMGGRGITEAFF
TGTGCCAGTAGTATGGGGGGGAGAGGTATCACTGAAGCTTTCTTT
>few|TRBJ1-2|TRBV5-1|12|.
CASSQRAVDYTF
TGCGCCAGCAGCCAGCGGGCTGTTGACTACACCTTC
>.|TRBJ2-1|TRBV18|16|.
CASSPTRGEVYNEQFF
TGTGCCAGCTCACCCACCAGGGGGGAGGTCTACAATGAGCAGTTCTTC
>.|TRBJ2-1|TRBV3-1/TRBV3-2|19|TRBD2
CASSKSGLAGGTLNNEQFF
TGTGCCAGCAGCAAATCGGGACTAGCGGGGGGGACTTTAAACAATGAGCAGTTCTTC
>few|TRBJ1-6|TRBV9|14|TRBD1
CASSARDRVSTLHF
TGTGCCAGCAGCGCCCGGGACAGGGTATCGACCCTCCACTTT
>.|TRBJ2-3|TRBV11-3|17|TRBD2
CASSSSGTSGRTDTQYF
TGTGCCAGCAGCTCTAGCGGGACTAGCGGGAGGACAGATACGCAGTATTTT
>.|TRBJ2-1|TRBV25-1|15|TRBD1
CASSGQGPSRGEQFF
TGTGCCAGCAGTGGACAGGGGCCCAGTAGAGGTGAGCAGTTCTTC
>.|TRBJ1-2|TRBV10-3|13|TRBD1
CAISGQAIYGYTF
TGTGCCATCAGCGGACAGGCGATCTATGGCTACACCTTC
>.|TRBJ1-1|TRBV27|12|.
CASSNIYTEAFF
TGTGCCAGCAGTAATATATACACTGAAGCTTTCTTT
>.|TRBJ1-2|TRBV5-1|14|TRBD1
CASSLATGGHGYTF
TGCGCCAGCAGCTTGGCGACAGGGGGCCATGGCTACACCTTC
>.|TRBJ1-3|TRBV6-5|15|.
CASSYGRGTGNTIYF
TGTGCCAGCAGTTACGGCAGGGGAACTGGAAACACCATATATTTT